This is a list of T cell receptor beta chains from one sample in a study of blood T cell repertoires in COVID-19. Measured with immunoSEQ multiplex PCR; TCRdb has only the in-frame clones, and not every one. This repertoire shows 150,000 or so clones, roughly nine tenths found once; its top ten account for more than 5%. Sequences were obtained from peripheral blood. The origin of the receptors is a human donor in a cohort sampled during active COVID-19. Each CDR3 is given with its conserved first and last residue. Fields, in order: D gene, clone size, J gene, V gene, CDR3 DNA, CDR3 protein. D genes are given only for firm matches. Expanded clones get a size class; other rows say once, few or many, or leave the size out.

D: .
size: .
J: TRBJ2-7
V: TRBV2
DNA: TGTGCCAGCAGTCTCGAAGCGGTGGCGTACTTC
CDR3: CASSLEAVAYF

D: .
size: once
J: TRBJ1-5
V: TRBV6-2/TRBV6-3
DNA: TGTGCCAGCAGTTACAGGGCAGGGGAAGGCAATCAGCCCCAGCATTTT
CDR3: CASSYRAGEGNQPQHF

D: TRBD1
size: .
J: TRBJ1-2
V: TRBV30
DNA: TGTGCCTTCATGAAGGGGGCGAGGGGCTACACCTTC
CDR3: CAFMKGARGYTF

D: .
size: .
J: TRBJ1-5
V: TRBV6-6
DNA: TGTGCCAGCTGGACATGGCAAGGCAATCAGCCCCAGCATTTT
CDR3: CASWTWQGNQPQHF

D: TRBD1
size: once
J: TRBJ1-2
V: TRBV9
DNA: TGTGCCAGCAGACCTTTTACAGGGGGTATAGATGGCTACACCTTC
CDR3: CASRPFTGGIDGYTF

D: .
size: once
J: TRBJ1-6
V: TRBV7-9
DNA: TGTGCCAGCAGCTTAGTCTCAGGGCCGGATGGTTCACCCCTCCACTTT
CDR3: CASSLVSGPDGSPLHF

D: TRBD2
size: .
J: TRBJ2-5
V: TRBV2
DNA: TGTGCCAGCATTGGGGTCCGAAGACAGTCTAGCGGGGGATTCGGGGAGACCCAGTACTTC
CDR3: CASIGVRRQSSGGFGETQYF

D: .
size: .
J: TRBJ1-1
V: TRBV6-1
DNA: TGTGCCAGCAGTGAAGCGCTTAGAGGGCAAGGCTTATTATTAGAAGCTTTCTTT
CDR3: CASSEALRGQGLLLEAFF

D: TRBD2
size: .
J: TRBJ2-3
V: TRBV19
DNA: TGTGCCAGTAGTGCTGCCGGGACTAGCGGGAGAGGAGATACGCAGTATTTT
CDR3: CASSAAGTSGRGDTQYF

D: .
size: .
J: TRBJ2-5
V: TRBV5-6
DNA: TGTGCCAGCAGCTCCTCTGAGGCCCGACTACACCTAGAGACCCAGTACTTC
CDR3: CASSSSEARLHLETQYF

D: .
size: .
J: TRBJ1-1
V: TRBV9
DNA: TGTGCCAGCAGCCCCCTTGGGAGGGGTTGGGACACTGAAGCTTTCTTT
CDR3: CASSPLGRGWDTEAFF

D: TRBD1
size: .
J: TRBJ1-4
V: TRBV5-1
DNA: TGCGCCAGCAGCCTAGAGACGGGACAGGGGCGAAAAAAACTGTTTTTT
CDR3: CASSLETGQGRKKLFF

D: .
size: .
J: TRBJ2-7
V: TRBV6-2/TRBV6-3
DNA: TGTGCCAGCAGTTACTCGCTTGGGTTCGTGGGGGGCTCCTACGAGCAGTACTTC
CDR3: CASSYSLGFVGGSYEQYF

D: .
size: .
J: TRBJ2-1
V: TRBV7-2
DNA: TGTGCCAGCAGCTTAGCGGCTAGCAGAATCTACAATGAGCAGTTCTTC
CDR3: CASSLAASRIYNEQFF

D: .
size: .
J: TRBJ2-7
V: TRBV7-9
DNA: TGTGCCAGCAGCTTAACCTCAGGGTACGAGCAGTACTTC
CDR3: CASSLTSGYEQYF

D: .
size: .
J: TRBJ1-4
V: TRBV15
DNA: TGTGCCACCAGCAGAGATCGGGGGGAAAATGAAAAACTGTTTTTT
CDR3: CATSRDRGENEKLFF

D: .
size: .
J: TRBJ1-4
V: TRBV10-3
DNA: TGTGCCATCAGTGAGACGGGGAGGGCAGATGAAAAACTGTTTTTT
CDR3: CAISETGRADEKLFF

D: .
size: few
J: TRBJ1-1
V: TRBV10-3
DNA: TGTGCCATCAGTGAAACGGACACTGAAGCTTTCTTT
CDR3: CAISETDTEAFF

D: TRBD1
size: .
J: TRBJ1-5
V: TRBV6-5
DNA: TGTGCCATACAGGGGGGGAATCAGCCCCAGCATTTT
CDR3: CAIQGGNQPQHF

D: .
size: .
J: TRBJ2-5
V: TRBV12-3/TRBV12-4
DNA: TGTGCCAGCAGCCCCGGGGGAGAGACCCAGTACTTC
CDR3: CASSPGGETQYF

D: TRBD2
size: .
J: TRBJ2-7
V: TRBV11-2
DNA: TGTGCCAGCAGCTTAGTAGCGGGAGGTAACGAGCAGTACTTC
CDR3: CASSLVAGGNEQYF

D: .
size: .
J: TRBJ2-1
V: TRBV7-3
DNA: TGTGCCAGCAGCTTAAGGCCCAACGATGAGCAGTTCTTC
CDR3: CASSLRPNDEQFF

D: TRBD2
size: once
J: TRBJ2-1
V: TRBV28
DNA: TGTGCCAGCAGTCGACGACTAGCCCTCCATGAGCAGTTCTTC
CDR3: CASSRRLALHEQFF

D: TRBD1
size: .
J: TRBJ1-3
V: TRBV30
DNA: TGTGCGGGGACAGAATTATCTGGAAACACCATATATTTT
CDR3: CAGTELSGNTIYF

D: .
size: once
J: TRBJ2-1
V: TRBV11-1
DNA: TGTGCCAGCAGCAAGACAGAAGCCTACAATGAGCAGTTCTTC
CDR3: CASSKTEAYNEQFF

D: .
size: .
J: TRBJ2-3
V: TRBV6-4
DNA: TGTGCCAGCAGTGATACAGGGAGCACAGATACGCAGTATTTT
CDR3: CASSDTGSTDTQYF

D: TRBD2
size: .
J: TRBJ2-5
V: TRBV14
DNA: TGTGCCAGCAGCTCCCTAGCGGGGGAGACCCAGTACTTC
CDR3: CASSSLAGETQYF

D: TRBD2
size: .
J: TRBJ2-2
V: TRBV2
DNA: TGTGCCAGCAGTGAATTTGGAGGCGCTTTTGAGCCTAGCGGCCTATCGAACACCGGGGAGCTGTTTTTT
CDR3: CASSEFGGAFEPSGLSNTGELFF

D: .
size: .
J: TRBJ1-2
V: TRBV25-1
DNA: TGTGCCAGCAGCCCTACAGGGACCTCTAACTATGGCTACACCTTC
CDR3: CASSPTGTSNYGYTF

D: TRBD1
size: few
J: TRBJ1-2
V: TRBV19
DNA: TGTGCCAGTAGTGAGGGACCAGACAGGGCGGGCTATGGCTACACCTTC
CDR3: CASSEGPDRAGYGYTF

D: TRBD2
size: .
J: TRBJ2-7
V: TRBV5-6
DNA: TGTGCCAGCAGCTTGAGGGTGGCTAGCGGGAAATACGAGCAGTACTTC
CDR3: CASSLRVASGKYEQYF

D: .
size: once
J: TRBJ2-1
V: TRBV1
DNA: TGCACCAGCAGCCCCCATAGCAGCAATGAGCAGTTCTTC
CDR3: CTSSPHSSNEQFF

D: .
size: few
J: TRBJ1-6
V: TRBV5-1
DNA: TGCGCCAGCAGCTTGGACAGCCCCTATAATTCACCCCTCCACTTT
CDR3: CASSLDSPYNSPLHF

D: .
size: .
J: TRBJ2-2
V: TRBV30
DNA: TGTGCCTGGAGTCGGGAGACCTTGCTCACCGGGGAGCTGTTTTTT
CDR3: CAWSRETLLTGELFF

D: TRBD1
size: .
J: TRBJ1-1
V: TRBV28
DNA: TGTGCCAGCAGGTTCTCCGAGGGGGCGGCGGCTTTCTTT
CDR3: CASRFSEGAAAFF

D: .
size: .
J: TRBJ1-3
V: TRBV28
DNA: TGTGCCAGCAGTTTGGCAGGGACTGGAAACACCATATATTTT
CDR3: CASSLAGTGNTIYF

D: .
size: few
J: TRBJ1-2
V: TRBV2
DNA: TGTGCCAGTCAATCCAGGGATGGCTACACCTTC
CDR3: CASQSRDGYTF

D: TRBD2
size: .
J: TRBJ2-5
V: TRBV2
DNA: TGTGCCAGCAGTAGCGGGGGGAGGGAGACCCAGTACTTC
CDR3: CASSSGGRETQYF

D: .
size: .
J: TRBJ2-7
V: TRBV27
DNA: TGTGCCAGCAGCCCCCAGGGGTTACAAGCTGGGTTCCTAATCTACGAGCAGTACTTC
CDR3: CASSPQGLQAGFLIYEQYF

D: TRBD1
size: few
J: TRBJ1-2
V: TRBV6-1
DNA: TGTGCCAGCAGTGAAGCGGAGACAGGGTCGAACTATGGCTACACCTTC
CDR3: CASSEAETGSNYGYTF

D: .
size: .
J: TRBJ2-4
V: TRBV14
DNA: TGTGCCAGCATCACCAGGGGAGCCAAAAACATTCAGTACTTC
CDR3: CASITRGAKNIQYF

D: TRBD1
size: .
J: TRBJ1-2
V: TRBV5-4
DNA: TGTGCCAGCAGCTTGGTAGGGGGCGTCACAGGGTTAGGTGGCTACACCTTC
CDR3: CASSLVGGVTGLGGYTF

D: .
size: .
J: TRBJ2-7
V: TRBV29-1
DNA: TGCAGCGTTGTACTAGCCTACGAGCAGTACTTC
CDR3: CSVVLAYEQYF

D: .
size: .
J: TRBJ1-6
V: TRBV9
DNA: TGTGCCAGCAGCGTCGGGGGAGGCTCCTATAATTCACCCCTCCACTTT
CDR3: CASSVGGGSYNSPLHF

D: TRBD1
size: .
J: TRBJ1-2
V: TRBV3-1/TRBV3-2
DNA: TGTGCCAGCAGCCGGGGACAGGGCGCGACTGGCTACACCTTC
CDR3: CASSRGQGATGYTF

D: TRBD2
size: .
J: TRBJ2-2
V: TRBV6-5
DNA: TGTGCCAGCAGGGTTCCTAGCGGGGTCACCGGGGAGCTGTTTTTT
CDR3: CASRVPSGVTGELFF

D: TRBD2
size: .
J: TRBJ2-5
V: TRBV3-1/TRBV3-2
DNA: TGTGCCAGCAGACCCCGTACAGAGGCTAGCGGGGGGGCGTGGAGAGAGACCCAGTACTTC
CDR3: CASRPRTEASGGAWRETQYF

D: .
size: .
J: TRBJ2-7
V: TRBV24-1
DNA: TGTGCCACCAGTGAAGGACACTTGAGCTCCTACGAGCAGTACTTC
CDR3: CATSEGHLSSYEQYF

D: TRBD1
size: .
J: TRBJ1-1
V: TRBV20-1
DNA: TGCAGTGCTAGTTACAGGGGATTCACTGAAGCTTTCTTT
CDR3: CSASYRGFTEAFF

D: TRBD1
size: few
J: TRBJ1-2
V: TRBV9
DNA: TGTGCCAGCAGCGCGACAGGGGGTAACTATGGCTACACCTTC
CDR3: CASSATGGNYGYTF

D: TRBD1
size: .
J: TRBJ1-1
V: TRBV9
DNA: TGTGCCAGCAGCGTTGGAGGGACAGGGGGCACTGAAGCTTTCTTT
CDR3: CASSVGGTGGTEAFF

D: TRBD2
size: .
J: TRBJ2-7
V: TRBV9
DNA: TGTGCCAGCAGCGTAGGGTTTAGCGGGGCATACGAGCAGTACTTC
CDR3: CASSVGFSGAYEQYF

D: TRBD1
size: .
J: TRBJ1-2
V: TRBV12-3/TRBV12-4
DNA: TGTGCCAGCAGTGCCCGACAGGGGGAGGGCTACACCTTC
CDR3: CASSARQGEGYTF

D: .
size: .
J: TRBJ1-6
V: TRBV28
DNA: TGTGCCAGCAGTGCCTTCCATGCGAATTCACCCCTCCACTTT
CDR3: CASSAFHANSPLHF

D: .
size: .
J: TRBJ2-3
V: TRBV4-1
DNA: TGCGCCAGCAGCCAAGAGGCCAGGAACACAGATACGCAGTATTTT
CDR3: CASSQEARNTDTQYF